This T cell receptor (beta chain) was recorded in a study of blood T cell repertoires in COVID-19 (dated by TCRdb to the early 2020s). Turning to the overall study: Collaborator samples came from the United States, Italy and Spain and covered acute and convalescent phases of COVID-19. Nearly every sample came with metadata listing a de-identified subject ID, COVID-19 status, age in years and sex. Where HLA class I and class II types were available, the types were taken from metadata supplied by the sample provider, not from assay-based typing. The material from the prospective study consisted of cDNA or gDNA derived from T cells, B-cell-depleted T cells, or PBMCs. The repertoires were released in a freely available public database meant as a resource for research on the immune response to SARS-CoV-2. Subjects who had been exposed to COVID-19, were actively infected with it, or had recovered from it provided the deeply sampled blood TCRbeta repertoires that made up the dataset. The samples were drawn from two sources: the first 160 participants of the ongoing ImmuneRACE study, and fewer than 1,500 subjects contributed by 6 global collaborators. Study-wide conclusions, independent of this receptor: The amount of clinical and demographic metadata varied by source and participant and was provided uncurated.

Each collaborating institution followed its own protocols to collect whole blood in K2EDTA tubes. For TCRbeta analysis, collaborator samples were shipped as frozen whole blood, as isolated PBMCs, or as DNA extracted from either sample type. TCRbeta CDR3 regions were amplified from genomic DNA by means of the immunoSEQ Assay, a bias-controlled multiplex PCR. Regarding the original processing steps: Nucleated cell counts per sample were estimated from amplification of reference gene primers within the assay. Sequence reads were collapsed and filtered to measure the absolute abundance of every unique TCRbeta CDR3 rearrangement. For each sample, productive Simpson clonality was calculated as the square root of Simpson's diversity index across productive rearrangements. The clones in this table, taken by TCRdb from immuneACCESS, are in-frame only. Not every clone is retained; where verified, under half of the shortfall comes from an unresolved V gene, and the cause of the rest is unknown. Clonal size and the V and J genes are those of that table, whereas D and trimming came from the DNA. This sample holds almost 200,000 clones; roughly nine tenths were observed only once. 0.75% to 0.95% of the sample belongs to the ten largest clones.

On this clone itself: The antigen this receptor binds is unknown. Per-base qualities were not stored, and no clone one base away is much larger.

V is trimmed back by 3 bases and J by 6 bases, and the junction contains 13 bases that no gene match accounts for. The germline V gene (reference sequence) gives CDR1 as SEHNR and CDR2 as FQNEAQ. The CDR3 numbers 16 residues from cysteine through phenylalanine. Of all the DNA, just the CDR3 is kept, 48 bases in frame from base 1. The V gene is TRBV7-9 and the J gene is TRBJ1-2; a stretch of 7 junction bases matches TRBD1. Material for sequencing was peripheral blood. The clonotype comes from a woman in her 70s with acute or convalescent COVID-19. The CDR3: CASSLETRQGRDGYTF. The base sequence is TGTGCCAGCAGCTTGGAGACTCGACAGGGCCGAGATGGCTACACCTTC.